The clone carrying this TCR beta chain was observed a handful of times. This entry is derived from a study of blood T cell repertoires in COVID-19. Looking at the study overall: Italy, Spain and the United States were the sources of the convalescent and acute COVID-19 samples.

Germline values: CDR1 SGHRS, CDR2 YFSETQ. J gave up 6 bases and V 4 bases, and 3 bases lay outside the gene matches. This CDR3 region has 14 residues. Original methodology: The assay estimated nucleated cells by amplifying reference gene primers. Assay: immunoSEQ multiplex PCR; the TCRdb copy retains only in-frame clones and omits some. V and J calls and clone size follow that table, whereas D and trimming were derived from the DNA. The repertoire holds 55,000 to 80,000 clones, with about 81% as singletons. Sequencing was carried out using peripheral blood. This chain links TRBV5-1 with TRBJ1-6; 8 bases agree with TRBD1. The clonotype comes from a human donor in a cohort sampled during active COVID-19. The CDR3 sequence is CASSGDRGNSPLHF. As DNA, the CDR3 is TGCGCCAGCAGCGGAGACAGGGGTAATTCACCCCTCCACTTT.